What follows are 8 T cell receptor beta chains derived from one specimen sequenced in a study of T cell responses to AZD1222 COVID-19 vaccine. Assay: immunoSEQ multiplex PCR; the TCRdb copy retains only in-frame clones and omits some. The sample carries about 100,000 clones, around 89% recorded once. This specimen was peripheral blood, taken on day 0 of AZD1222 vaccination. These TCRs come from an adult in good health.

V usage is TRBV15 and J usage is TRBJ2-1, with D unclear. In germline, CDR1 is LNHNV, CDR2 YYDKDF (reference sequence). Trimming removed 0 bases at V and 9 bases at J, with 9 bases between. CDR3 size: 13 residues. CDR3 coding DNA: TGTGCCACCAGCAGAGAACCCCGGCCTGAGCAGTTCTTC. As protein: CATSREPRPEQFF.

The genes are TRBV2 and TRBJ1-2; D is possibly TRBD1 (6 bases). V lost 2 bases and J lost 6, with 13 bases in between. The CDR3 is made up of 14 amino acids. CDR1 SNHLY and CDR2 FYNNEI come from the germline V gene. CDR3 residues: CASSERGTGNGYTF. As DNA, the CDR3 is TGTGCCAGCAGTGAAAGGGGAACAGGGAATGGCTACACCTTC.

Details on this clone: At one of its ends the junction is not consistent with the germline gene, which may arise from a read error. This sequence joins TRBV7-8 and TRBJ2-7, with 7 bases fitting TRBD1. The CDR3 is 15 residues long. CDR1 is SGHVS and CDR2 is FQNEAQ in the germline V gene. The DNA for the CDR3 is TGTGCCAGCAGGTTAGGACCGGGACAGCACTACGAGCAGTACTTC. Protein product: CASRLGPGQHYEQYF.

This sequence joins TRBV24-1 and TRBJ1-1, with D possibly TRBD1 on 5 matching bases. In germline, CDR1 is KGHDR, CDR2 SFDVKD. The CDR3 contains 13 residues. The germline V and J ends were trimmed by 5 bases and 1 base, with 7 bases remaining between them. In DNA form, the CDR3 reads TGTGCCACCAGTGGCAGGGCGAACACTGAAGCTTTCTTT. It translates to CATSGRANTEAFF.

CDR3 in DNA: TGTGCCAGCAGCGGGGGAGTATGGGATACGCAGTATTTT. Translating gives CASSGGVWDTQYF. V is TRBV11-3 and J is TRBJ2-3; D may be TRBD1 or TRBD2 (5 bases each). Germline CDR1 reads SGHNT; CDR2 reads YENEEA. This CDR3 contains 13 residues. V lost 5 bases and J lost 6, with 12 bases in between.

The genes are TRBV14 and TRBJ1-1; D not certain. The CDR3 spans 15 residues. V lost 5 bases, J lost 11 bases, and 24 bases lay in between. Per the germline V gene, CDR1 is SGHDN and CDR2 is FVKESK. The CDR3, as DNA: TGTGCCAGCAGCTTCCCACCCTTGCTTCGGTTCCGGGCTTTCTTT. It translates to CASSFPPLLRFRAFF.

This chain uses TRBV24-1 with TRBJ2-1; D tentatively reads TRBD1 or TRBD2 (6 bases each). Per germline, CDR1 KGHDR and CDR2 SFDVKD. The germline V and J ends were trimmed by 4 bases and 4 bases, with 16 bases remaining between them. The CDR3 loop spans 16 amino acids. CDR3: CATSEARGAFYNEQFF. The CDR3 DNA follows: TGTGCCACCAGTGAGGCGAGGGGGGCCTTTTACAATGAGCAGTTCTTC.

The DNA for the CDR3 is TGTGCCAGCAGCCCGACAGGGGCCAATGGCTACACCTTC. It encodes CASSPTGANGYTF. This chain links TRBV11-2 with TRBJ1-2; 8 bases are shared with TRBD1. With V trimmed by 5 bases and J by 6 bases, 5 bases remained unmatched. From germline, CDR1 is SGHAT and CDR2 FQNNGV. The CDR3 consists of 13 residues.